This TCR beta chain was sequenced during a study of blood T cell repertoires in COVID-19. This CDR3 is 16 amino acids long. J lost 6 bases, V lost 2 bases, and 7 bases had no gene match. CDR1 and CDR2 from the germline V gene are SNHLY and FYNNEI. TCRdb's table, derived via immunoSEQ multiplex PCR, lists solely in-frame clones and lacks some. The sample holds over 200,000 clones, about 90% seen once. This TCR was recovered from a woman aged 30 to 39 who had recovered from COVID-19. The sequenced material came from peripheral blood. The V gene is TRBV2, the J gene TRBJ1-6, with 7 bases fitting TRBD1. CDR3: CASSETAQGRNSPLHF. DNA for the CDR3: TGTGCCAGCAGTGAAACAGCACAGGGGCGTAATTCACCCCTCCACTTT.